Below, 8 T cell receptor beta chains from the same sample are listed, as sequenced in a study of neoadjuvant anti-PD-1 for oral cavity cancer. Data came from immunoSEQ multiplex PCR; TCRdb stores just in-frame clones and leaves some out. This table has around 17,000 clones, 50% to 70% appearing once. The input for sequencing was PBMCs, taken before nivolumab (anti-PD-1) treatment. All receptors come from a person between 40 and 85 years old with oral cavity squamous cell carcinoma.

This clone was seen more than once but under ten times. The J gene is TRBJ2-3, the V gene TRBV9, with D possibly called TRBD1 or TRBD2 (5 bases each). The CDR3 runs 16 residues. Between the trimmed V and J ends, which lost 0 bases and 1 base, there was a span of 12 bases. Germline V gene data show CDR1 as SGDLS and CDR2 as YYNGEE. CDR3: CASSVEGTRGTDTQYF. The CDR3 DNA follows: TGTGCCAGCAGCGTAGAGGGGACCCGTGGCACAGATACGCAGTATTTT.

The genes are TRBV6-1 and TRBJ1-2, with D possibly TRBD1 on 5 matching bases. CDR1 is MNHNS, CDR2 SASEGT, per germline. This CDR3 has 12 residues. The V and J ends lost 8 bases and 4 bases respectively, with 11 bases between them. The CDR3 region has the DNA TGTGCCAGCTTCGGGGGGACCTATGGCTACACCTTC. Its translation is CASFGGTYGYTF.

The rearrangement links TRBV30 to TRBJ1-5, with D possibly TRBD1 on 5 matching bases. Germline V gene lookup returns CDR1 GTSNPN and CDR2 SVGIG (reference sequence). Trimming took 1 base from V and 4 from J, leaving 8 bases between them. The CDR3 has 13 residues. The CDR3 is CAWSGGGNQPQHF. The CDR3 DNA is TGTGCCTGGAGTGGGGGGGGAAATCAGCCCCAGCATTTT.

Concerning this clone itself: A junction boundary mismatches the germline segment, possibly from a read error. The J gene is TRBJ2-7, the V gene TRBV2; 14 positions agree with TRBD2. The CDR3 is 13 amino acids. Germline V CDR1 and CDR2: SNHLY, FYNNEI. The CDR3 DNA is TGTGCCAGCAGAGGGGGACTAGCGGGAGACATTGACTTC. Translated: CASRGGLAGDIDF.

The chain joins TRBV5-5 to TRBJ1-4, with D perhaps TRBD1 (5 bases). Per the germline V gene, CDR1 is SGHKS and CDR2 is YYEKEE (reference sequence). Trimming pared 1 base from V and 7 bases from J, leaving 20 bases between. This CDR3 region has 17 residues. CDR3 amino acids: CASSLKQVLGSGEKLFF. In DNA, the CDR3 is TGTGCCAGCAGCTTGAAACAGGTGCTCGGTAGTGGTGAAAAACTGTTTTTT.

In its sample, this clone was seen a few times. V and J are TRBV7-3 and TRBJ2-2, with D possibly being TRBD1 or TRBD2 (6 bases each). The CDR3 runs 16 residues. The V end was cut by 5 bases, the J end by 1 base, with 14 bases between. Germline CDR1 is SGHTA and CDR2 is FQGTGA. CDR3 region: CASSPLGGLNTGELFF. CDR3 sequence (DNA): TGTGCCAGCAGCCCTCTTGGGGGGCTGAACACCGGGGAGCTGTTTTTT.

The chain uses TRBV11-3 and TRBJ2-1, with 14 bases identical to TRBD2. This CDR3 spans 16 amino acids. With 1 base clipped from V and 8 bases from J, the junction kept 4 bases outside the gene matches. In germline, CDR1 is SGHNT, CDR2 YENEEA. CDR3 in amino acids: CASSLGGTSGSHEQFF. The CDR3 DNA reads as TGTGCCAGCAGCTTAGGGGGGACTAGCGGGAGTCATGAGCAGTTCTTC.

The rearrangement joins TRBV28 to TRBJ1-2; 7 bases are shared with TRBD1. This CDR3 spans 12 amino acids. Germline V CDR1 and CDR2: MDHEN, SYDVKM. Unmatched junction bases numbered 4, after V lost 11 bases and J lost 1 base. The CDR3 region has the DNA TGTGCCTCCCAGGGGGATAACTATGGCTACACCTTC. Protein sequence: CASQGDNYGYTF.